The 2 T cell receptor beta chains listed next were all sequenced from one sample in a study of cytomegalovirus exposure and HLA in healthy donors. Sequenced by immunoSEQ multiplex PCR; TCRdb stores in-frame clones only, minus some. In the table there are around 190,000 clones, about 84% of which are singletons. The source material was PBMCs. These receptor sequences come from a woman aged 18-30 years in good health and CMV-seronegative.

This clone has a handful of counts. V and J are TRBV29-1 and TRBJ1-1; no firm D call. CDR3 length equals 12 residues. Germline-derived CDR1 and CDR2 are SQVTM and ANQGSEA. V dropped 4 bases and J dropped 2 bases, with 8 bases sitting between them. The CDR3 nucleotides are TGCAGCGTTGGGCGGGGAAACACTGAAGCTTTCTTT. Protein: CSVGRGNTEAFF.

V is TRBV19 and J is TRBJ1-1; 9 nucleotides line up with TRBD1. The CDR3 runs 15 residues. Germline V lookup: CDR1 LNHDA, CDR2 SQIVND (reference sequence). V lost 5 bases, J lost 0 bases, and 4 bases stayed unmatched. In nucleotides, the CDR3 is TGTGCCAGTAGTGTACAGGGGGCGGTGAACACTGAAGCTTTCTTT. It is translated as CASSVQGAVNTEAFF.